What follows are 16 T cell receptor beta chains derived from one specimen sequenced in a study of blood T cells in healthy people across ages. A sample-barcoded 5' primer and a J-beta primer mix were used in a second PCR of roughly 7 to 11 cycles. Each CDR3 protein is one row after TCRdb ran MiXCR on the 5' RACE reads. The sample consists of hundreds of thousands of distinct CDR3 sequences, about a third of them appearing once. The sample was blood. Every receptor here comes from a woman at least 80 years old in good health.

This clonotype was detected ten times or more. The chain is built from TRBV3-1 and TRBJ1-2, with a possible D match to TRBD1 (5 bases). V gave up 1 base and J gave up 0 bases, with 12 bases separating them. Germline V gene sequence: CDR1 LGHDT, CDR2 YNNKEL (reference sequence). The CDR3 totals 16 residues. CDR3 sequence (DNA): TGTGCCAGCAGCCAAGGTGGGACGGGATCTAACTATGGCTACACCTTC. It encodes CASSQGGTGSNYGYTF.

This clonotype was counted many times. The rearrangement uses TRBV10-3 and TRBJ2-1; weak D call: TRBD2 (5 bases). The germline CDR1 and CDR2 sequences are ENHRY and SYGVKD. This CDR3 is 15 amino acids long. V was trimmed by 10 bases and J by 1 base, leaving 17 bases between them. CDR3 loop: CASRDATGSYNEQFF. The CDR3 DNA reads TGTGCCAGCCGTGACGCGACGGGGTCCTACAATGAGCAGTTCTTC.

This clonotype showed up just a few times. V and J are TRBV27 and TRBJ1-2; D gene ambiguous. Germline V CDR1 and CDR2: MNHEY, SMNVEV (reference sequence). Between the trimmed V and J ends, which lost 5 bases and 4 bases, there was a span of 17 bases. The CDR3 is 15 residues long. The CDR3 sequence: CASSGLGGWAYGYTF. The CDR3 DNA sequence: TGTGCCAGCAGTGGCCTAGGAGGGTGGGCCTATGGCTACACCTTC.

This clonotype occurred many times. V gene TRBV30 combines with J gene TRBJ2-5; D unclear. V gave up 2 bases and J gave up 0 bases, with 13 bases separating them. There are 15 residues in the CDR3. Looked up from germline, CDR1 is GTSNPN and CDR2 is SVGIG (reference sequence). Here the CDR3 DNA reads TGTGCCTGGAGTCCTGTCGGAGCTAACCAAGAGACCCAGTACTTC. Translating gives CAWSPVGANQETQYF. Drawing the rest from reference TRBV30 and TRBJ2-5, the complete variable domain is SQTIHQWPATLVQPVGSPLSLECTVEGTSNPNLYWYRQAAGRGLQLLFYSVGIGQISSEVPQNLSASRPQDRQFILSSKKLLLSDSGFYLCAWSPVGANQETQYFGPGTRLLVL.

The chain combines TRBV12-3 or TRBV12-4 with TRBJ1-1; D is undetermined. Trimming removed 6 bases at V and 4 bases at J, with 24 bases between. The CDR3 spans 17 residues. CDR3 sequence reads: CASRHYKLGEHPTEAFF. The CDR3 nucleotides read TGTGCCAGCAGACACTACAAGCTCGGCGAACACCCCACTGAAGCTTTCTTT.

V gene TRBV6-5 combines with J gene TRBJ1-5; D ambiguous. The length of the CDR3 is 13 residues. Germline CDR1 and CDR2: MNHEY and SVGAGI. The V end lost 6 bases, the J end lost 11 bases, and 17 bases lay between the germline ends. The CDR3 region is CASSPITPKAQHF. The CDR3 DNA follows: TGTGCCAGCAGCCCTATAACCCCGAAGGCCCAGCATTTT.

In nucleotides, the CDR3 is TGCAGTGCTAGAGGCGGACGGGACTACGAGCAGTACTTC. Amino acids: CSARGGRDYEQYF. The chain has TRBV20-1 and TRBJ2-7; tentatively, D is TRBD2 (5 bases). V gave up 1 base and J gave up 3 bases, with 10 bases separating them. Germline CDR1 reads DFQATT; CDR2 reads SNEGSKA (reference sequence). The CDR3 has 13 amino acids.

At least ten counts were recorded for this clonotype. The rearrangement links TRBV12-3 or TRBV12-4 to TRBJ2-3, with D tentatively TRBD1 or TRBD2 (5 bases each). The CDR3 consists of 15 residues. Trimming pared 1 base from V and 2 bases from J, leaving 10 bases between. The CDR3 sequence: CASSLGGVFTDTQYF. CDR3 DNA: TGTGCCAGCAGTTTAGGAGGGGTTTTCACAGATACGCAGTATTTT.

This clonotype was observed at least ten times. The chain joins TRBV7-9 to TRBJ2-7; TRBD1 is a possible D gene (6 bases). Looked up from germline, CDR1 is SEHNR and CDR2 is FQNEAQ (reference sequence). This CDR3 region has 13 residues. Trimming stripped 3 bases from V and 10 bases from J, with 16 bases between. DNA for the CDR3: TGTGCCAGCAGCTTGGAACGGACAGAGTTACAGTACTTC. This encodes CASSLERTELQYF.

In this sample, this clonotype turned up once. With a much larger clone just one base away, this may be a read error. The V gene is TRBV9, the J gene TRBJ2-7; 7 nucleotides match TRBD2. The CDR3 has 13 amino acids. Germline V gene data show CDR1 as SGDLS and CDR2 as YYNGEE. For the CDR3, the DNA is TGTACCAGCAGCCCAGCTTTCCGGGGGGACCAGTACTTC. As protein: CTSSPAFRGDQYF.

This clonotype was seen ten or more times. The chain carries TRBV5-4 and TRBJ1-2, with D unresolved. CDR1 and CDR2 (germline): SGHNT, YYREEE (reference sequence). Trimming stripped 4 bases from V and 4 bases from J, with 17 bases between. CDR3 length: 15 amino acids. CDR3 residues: CASSSGVGAGYGYTF. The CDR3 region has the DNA TGTGCCAGCAGCAGTGGCGTAGGCGCCGGCTATGGCTACACCTTC.

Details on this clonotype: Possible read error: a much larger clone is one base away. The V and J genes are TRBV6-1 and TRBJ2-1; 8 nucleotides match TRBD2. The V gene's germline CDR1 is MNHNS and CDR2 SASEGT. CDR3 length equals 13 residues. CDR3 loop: CVSKPGGYNEQFF. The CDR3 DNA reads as TGTGTCAGCAAGCCGGGGGGGTACAATGAGCAGTTCTTC.

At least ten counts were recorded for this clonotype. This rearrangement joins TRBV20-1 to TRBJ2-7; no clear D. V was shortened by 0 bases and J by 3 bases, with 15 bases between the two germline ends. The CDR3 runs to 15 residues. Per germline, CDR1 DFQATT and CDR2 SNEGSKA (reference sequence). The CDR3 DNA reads TGCAGTGCTAGAGATAGAGGAACAGCCCTCTACGAGCAGTACTTC. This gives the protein CSARDRGTALYEQYF.

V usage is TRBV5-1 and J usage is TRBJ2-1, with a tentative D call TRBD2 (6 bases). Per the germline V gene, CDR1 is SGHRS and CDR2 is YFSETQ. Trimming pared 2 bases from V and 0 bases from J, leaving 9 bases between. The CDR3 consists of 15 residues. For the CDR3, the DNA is TGCGCCAGCAGCTTCGACGGGAGCTCCTACAATGAGCAGTTCTTC. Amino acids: CASSFDGSSYNEQFF. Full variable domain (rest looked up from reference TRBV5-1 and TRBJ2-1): KAGVTQTPRYLIKTRGQQVTLSCSPISGHRSVSWYQQTPGQGLQFLFEYFSETQRNKGNFPGRFSGRQFSNSRSEMNVSTLELGDSALYLCASSFDGSSYNEQFFGPGTRLTVL.

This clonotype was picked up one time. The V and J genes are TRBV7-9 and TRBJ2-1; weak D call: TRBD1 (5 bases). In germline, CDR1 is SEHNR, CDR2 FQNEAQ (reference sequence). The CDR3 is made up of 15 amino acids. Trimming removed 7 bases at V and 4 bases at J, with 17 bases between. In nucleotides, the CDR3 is TGTGCCAGCACCAAGCAGACAGATCCGTACAATGAGCAGTTCTTC. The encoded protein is CASTKQTDPYNEQFF.

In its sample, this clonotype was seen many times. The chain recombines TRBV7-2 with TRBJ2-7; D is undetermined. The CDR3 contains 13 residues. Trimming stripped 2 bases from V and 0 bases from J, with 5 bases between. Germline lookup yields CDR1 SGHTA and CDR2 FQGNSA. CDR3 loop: CASSLHSSYEQYF. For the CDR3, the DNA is TGTGCCAGCAGCTTACACAGCTCCTACGAGCAGTACTTC.